Below are 15 T cell receptor beta chains sequenced from a single sample in a study of blood T cell repertoires in COVID-19 (dated by TCRdb to about 2020). The library was prepared using the immunoSEQ multiplex PCR assay. TCRdb re-hosts the immuneACCESS table, in-frame sequences only. Its copies lack some clones; in the studies checked, an unresolved V gene accounts for under half of them, and the cause for the rest is not known. The sample includes about 250,000 clones, with 65% to 90% observed a single time. The leading ten clones occupy approximately 1.6% of the sample. Material for sequencing was PBMCs or T cells enriched from blood (not recorded which). The receptors were sampled from a man aged 35 to 55 who had recovered from COVID-19.

The chain links TRBV6-7 to TRBJ1-1; D is undetermined. TRBV6-7 is flagged as an ORF with uncertain function. Trimming removed 4 bases at V and 7 bases at J, with 4 bases between. This CDR3 has 10 amino acids. The CDR3 sequence: CASSWLEAFF. The CDR3 region has the DNA TGTGCCAGCAGTTGGCTTGAAGCTTTCTTT.

The chain is built from TRBV7-9 and TRBJ1-3; TRBD1 matches 8 bases. V lost 4 bases to trimming and J lost 9 bases; unmatched junction nucleotides: 5. Per germline, CDR1 SEHNR and CDR2 FQNEAQ (reference sequence). CDR3 length equals 13 residues. CDR3 sequence (DNA): TGTGCCAGCAGCTCGGGACAGGAACGCACCATATATTTT. Its protein is CASSSGQERTIYF.

This CDR3 is CAWSSGDYKETQYF. In DNA, the CDR3 is TGTGCCTGGAGTTCGGGGGACTACAAAGAGACCCAGTACTTC. This chain links TRBV30 with TRBJ2-5; 7 bases line up with TRBD2. The germline CDR1 and CDR2 sequences are GTSNPN and SVGIG (reference sequence). This CDR3 has 14 residues. V lost 2 bases to trimming and J lost 3 bases; unmatched junction nucleotides: 6.

The J gene is TRBJ2-1, the V gene TRBV28; 8 bases align to TRBD2. The V segment lost 4 bases and the J segment 9 bases; nucleotides outside the gene matches: 14. From germline, CDR1 is MDHEN and CDR2 SYDVKM. The CDR3 sequence is 16 residues long. CDR3 region: CASSSPSAGVTGEQFF. For the CDR3, the DNA is TGTGCCAGCAGTTCCCCCTCAGCGGGAGTGACAGGTGAGCAGTTCTTC.

About this clone itself: Germline and junction disagree at one end, which may indicate a read error. CDR3 region: CASSLAGTGLDF. The DNA of the CDR3 is TGTGCCAGCAGTTTAGCGGGGACAGGGCTAGACTTC. This chain joins TRBV12-3 or TRBV12-4 and TRBJ2-7, with TRBD1 matching over 9 bases. CDR3 size: 12 residues.

The rearrangement uses TRBV7-9 and TRBJ2-2; D call uncertain. CDR1 is SEHNR, CDR2 FQNEAQ, per germline (reference sequence). Trimming shortened V by 4 bases and J by 6 bases, and 24 bases separated the two germline ends. The CDR3 has 18 amino acids. The CDR3 coding sequence is TGTGCCAGCAGCTCCCCACCAATCCAGATTTTCTTCTCCGGGGAGCTGTTTTTT. Encoded protein: CASSSPPIQIFFSGELFF.

In this sample, this clone turned up a few times. V is TRBV15 and J is TRBJ1-4; possibly TRBD1 for D (5 bases). V lost 6 bases to trimming and J lost 4 bases, with 12 bases between them. This CDR3 is built from 14 residues. The V gene's germline CDR1 is LNHNV and CDR2 YYDKDF (reference sequence). CDR3 protein: CATRVGQGNEKLFF. For the CDR3, the DNA is TGTGCCACCAGGGTTGGTCAGGGTAATGAAAAACTGTTTTTT.

The V gene is TRBV7-2, the J gene TRBJ2-2, with TRBD1 matching 11 bases. The germline gives CDR1 SGHTA, CDR2 FQGNSA. Trimming at V came to 4 bases and at J to 6 bases, leaving 4 bases not matched to a gene. This CDR3 has 15 residues. In nucleotides, the CDR3 is TGTGCCAGCAGCTGGACAGGGGGCTCGGCCGGGGAGCTGTTTTTT. It translates to CASSWTGGSAGELFF.

V gene TRBV11-2 combines with J gene TRBJ1-4; no reliable D call. CDR1 and CDR2 from the germline V gene are SGHAT and FQNNGV. The V gene lost 5 bases and the J gene lost 8 bases, with 12 bases spanning the gap. The CDR3 spans 13 residues. The CDR3 here is CASSPSDWEKLFF. DNA of the CDR3: TGTGCCAGCAGCCCCTCCGACTGGGAAAAACTGTTTTTT.

This chain uses TRBV19 with TRBJ1-1; D remains unclear. There are 13 residues in the CDR3. V shed 4 bases and J shed 1 base, with 7 bases lying between them. Germline assignment: CDR1 LNHDA and CDR2 SQIVND (reference sequence). The CDR3 DNA sequence: TGTGCCAGTAGTACTCAAGCGAACACTGAAGCTTTCTTT. Translated, it gives CASSTQANTEAFF.

The chain uses TRBV28 and TRBJ2-7; 12 positions match TRBD1. After removal of 5 bases from V and 12 bases from J, the junction contained 8 bases not matched to a gene. The length of the CDR3 is 13 residues. Germline CDR1 is MDHEN and CDR2 is SYDVKM. CDR3 bases: TGTGCCAGCAGTCCCGGGACAGGGGGCCCTCGGTACTTC. Translated: CASSPGTGGPRYF.

The chain has TRBV9 and TRBJ1-2; a possible D gene is TRBD1 (6 bases). The CDR3 covers 14 residues. V was clipped by 4 bases and J by 6 bases, with 16 bases between them. Per germline, CDR1 SGDLS and CDR2 YYNGEE. This chain's CDR3 is CASSPWGHKDGYTF. CDR3 DNA sequence: TGTGCCAGCAGCCCTTGGGGGCACAAAGATGGCTACACCTTC.

The J gene is TRBJ2-3, the V gene TRBV5-1; 9 bases align to TRBD2. Germline CDR1 SGHRS, CDR2 YFSETQ. The CDR3 runs to 16 residues. J was trimmed by 5 bases and V by 4 bases; bases with no gene match: 11. CDR3 nucleotide sequence: TGCGCCAGCAGCCCCTGGGGGCGGGAGGGCCTAGATACGCAGTATTTT. Translation gives CASSPWGREGLDTQYF.

The rearrangement links TRBV13 to TRBJ2-7; TRBD2 aligns across 10 bases. V lost 0 bases and J lost 4; bases outside the gene matches: 3. This CDR3 has 15 amino acids. Looked up from germline, CDR1 is PRHDT and CDR2 is FYEKMQ (reference sequence). CDR3 region: CASSLGASGGYEQYF. For the CDR3, the DNA is TGTGCCAGCAGCTTAGGGGCTAGCGGGGGTTACGAGCAGTACTTC.

This clone showed up just once. Here the CDR3 reads CASSSGQGETQYF. CDR3 bases: TGTGCCAGCAGCTCGGGACAGGGAGAGACCCAGTACTTC. The rearrangement uses TRBV11-2 and TRBJ2-5, with 9 bases matching TRBD1. The length of the CDR3 is 13 residues. Germline V gene data show CDR1 as SGHAT and CDR2 as FQNNGV. V lost 4 bases, J lost 4 bases, and 1 base stayed unmatched.